The 19 T cell receptor beta chains below were found in one sample sequenced in a study of cytomegalovirus exposure and HLA in healthy donors (dated by TCRdb to 2015 to 2018). Library method: the immunoSEQ multiplex PCR assay. The table was pulled from immuneACCESS by TCRdb, which kept in-frame rearrangements only. Such tables lose some clones; where checked, under half of the loss comes from unresolved V genes, and the rest has no known cause. The table for this sample lists about 98,000 clones; roughly 90% of them were counted only once. The biggest ten clones account for 6.3% of the sample. Sequences were obtained from PBMCs. All receptors derive from a man aged 18 to 30 in good health and CMV-seropositive.

The chain carries TRBV6-6 and TRBJ2-1; D remains unclear. Per germline, CDR1 MNHNY and CDR2 SVGAGI (reference sequence). This CDR3 contains 13 residues. V dropped 2 bases and J dropped 3 bases, with 5 bases sitting between them. The CDR3: CASSYLSYNEQFF. For the CDR3, the DNA is TGTGCCAGCAGTTACCTGAGCTACAATGAGCAGTTCTTC.

The chain links TRBV6-1 to TRBJ2-1, with 13 bases that match TRBD2. Germline V gives CDR1 MNHNS, CDR2 SASEGT. This CDR3 has 14 amino acids. Losses at the gene ends were 7 bases for V and 7 bases for J; bases not matched to a gene: 4. Written as DNA, the CDR3 is TGTGCCAGCACACGGACTAGCGGGAGTAATGAGCAGTTCTTC. Its translation: CASTRTSGSNEQFF.

V gene TRBV4-2 combines with J gene TRBJ2-7; TRBD2 matches at 7 bases. V lost 1 base and J lost 9; bases outside the gene matches: 0. The CDR3 runs to 11 residues. CDR1 LGHNA and CDR2 YNFKEQ come from the germline V gene. CDR3 sequence: CASSQGGGQYF. The CDR3, as DNA: TGTGCCAGCAGCCAAGGGGGGGGGCAGTACTTC.

This clone was recorded only once. V gene TRBV5-1 combines with J gene TRBJ2-3, with TRBD2 identical over 12 bases. The V and J ends lost 3 bases and 2 bases, in that order; junction bases with no gene match: 4. Germline assignment: CDR1 SGHRS and CDR2 YFSETQ. CDR3 length: 16 amino acids. The CDR3 DNA follows: TGCGCCAGCAGCTCCGGGACTAGCGGGCACACAGATACGCAGTATTTT. This translates into CASSSGTSGHTDTQYF.

This chain links TRBV6-1 with TRBJ1-2; 7 bases match TRBD1. CDR1 MNHNS and CDR2 SASEGT come from the germline V gene. The trim removed 5 bases at V and 2 bases at J, leaving 8 bases unmatched. This CDR3 region has 15 residues. CDR3 in DNA: TGTGCCAGCAGTTTCTACCCACAGGGGAACTATGGCTACACCTTC. Its translation: CASSFYPQGNYGYTF.

The V gene is TRBV6-5, the J gene TRBJ2-7; D ambiguous. The germline V and J ends were trimmed by 3 bases and 6 bases, with 15 bases remaining between them. Germline V CDR1 and CDR2: MNHEY, SVGAGI. This CDR3 is built from 14 residues. The CDR3 coding sequence is TGTGCCAGCAGTTATCTTGTGGCAGGTGGCGAGCAGTACTTC. Amino acids: CASSYLVAGGEQYF.

The CDR3 DNA reads as TGTGCCAGCAGCCAAGATTACGCCGCTCAGGGCTACACCTTC. Translation gives CASSQDYAAQGYTF. This chain uses TRBV4-2 with TRBJ1-2; no reliable D call. Trimming shortened V by 0 bases and J by 8 bases, and 13 bases separated the two germline ends. The CDR3 has 14 residues. The germline gives CDR1 LGHNA, CDR2 YNFKEQ.

The J gene is TRBJ2-3, the V gene TRBV5-1; 9 bases map to TRBD1. In germline, CDR1 is SGHRS, CDR2 YFSETQ. The CDR3 runs 14 residues. V trimming: 4 bases; J trimming: 4 bases; junction bases outside the gene matches: 4. CDR3 residues: CASSPRTGADTQYF. The CDR3 DNA reads as TGCGCCAGCAGCCCAAGGACAGGGGCAGATACGCAGTATTTT.

The J gene is TRBJ2-1, the V gene TRBV2, with D possibly matching TRBD1 (6 bases). This CDR3 has 16 amino acids. Germline CDR1 reads SNHLY; CDR2 reads FYNNEI. Trimming removed 4 bases from V and 0 bases from J, with 13 bases in between. This CDR3 is CASSVNRVSSYNEQFF. The CDR3 region has the DNA TGTGCCAGCAGTGTCAACAGGGTGAGCTCCTACAATGAGCAGTTCTTC. The variable domain in full, with the rest retrieved from reference TRBV2 and TRBJ2-1, is EPEVTQTPSHQVTQMGQEVILRCVPISNHLYFYWYRQILGQKVEFLVSFYNNEISEKSEIFDDQFSVERPDGSNFTLKIRSTKLEDSAMYFCASSVNRVSSYNEQFFGPGTRLTVL.

The chain links TRBV7-3 to TRBJ2-7; weak D call: TRBD2 (6 bases). Trimming cost V 5 bases and J 5 bases, with 13 bases left between them. This CDR3 spans 13 amino acids. From germline, CDR1 is SGHTA and CDR2 FQGTGA. CDR3 coding DNA: TGTGCCAGCAGCCGCGGGCCTAGCGACGAGCAGTACTTC. The encoded protein is CASSRGPSDEQYF.

About this clone itself: With a much larger clone just one base away, this may be a read error. Other DNA variants within this sample encode the same CDR3. CDR3 coding DNA: TGTGCCAGCTCACCTACAGGGCCCAATCAACCCCAGCATTTT. Translated: CASSPTGPNQPQHF. The V call is TRBV18, the J call TRBJ1-5, with a weak D call TRBD1 (6 bases). Germline CDR1 is KGHSH and CDR2 is LQKENI. The CDR3 covers 14 residues.

The rearrangement links TRBV13 to TRBJ1-3, with no clear D. V lost 1 base and J 0 bases, leaving 4 bases between the germline ends. Germline CDR1 and CDR2: PRHDT and FYEKMQ (reference sequence). The CDR3 spans 14 residues. CDR3 sequence (DNA): TGTGCCAGCAGCTTAGATAACTCTGGAAACACCATATATTTT. Its translation is CASSLDNSGNTIYF.

This clone was found once. The chain recombines TRBV27 with TRBJ2-1; D is perhaps TRBD1 (5 bases). Germline CDR1 MNHEY, CDR2 SMNVEV (reference sequence). The germline V and J ends were trimmed by 3 bases and 2 bases, with 8 bases remaining between them. The CDR3 has 14 amino acids. The CDR3 DNA follows: TGTGCCAGCAGTTTCTGGGGCCCCTACAATGAGCAGTTCTTC. Protein sequence: CASSFWGPYNEQFF.

The J gene is TRBJ1-2, the V gene TRBV28; 9 nucleotides align to TRBD1. The CDR3 contains 14 residues. Trimming at V came to 3 bases and at J to 5 bases, leaving 4 bases not matched to a gene. The germline V gene encodes CDR1 MDHEN and CDR2 SYDVKM. Here the CDR3 reads CASSLNRGRYGYTF. The DNA for the CDR3 is TGTGCCAGCAGTTTGAACAGGGGGCGATATGGCTACACCTTC.

The rearrangement joins TRBV15 to TRBJ2-1; possible D gene TRBD2, 6 bases. CDR1 LNHNV and CDR2 YYDKDF come from the germline V gene (reference sequence). V dropped 5 bases and J dropped 12 bases, with 14 bases sitting between them. The CDR3 is 12 amino acids. CDR3 region: CATSGTWGWQFF. CDR3 nucleotide sequence: TGTGCCACCAGCGGGACTTGGGGATGGCAGTTCTTC.

This clone was found once. The V gene is TRBV7-2, the J gene TRBJ2-2; weak D call: TRBD1 (6 bases). Germline loops: CDR1 SGHTA, CDR2 FQGNSA. The V end lost 1 base, the J end lost 4 bases, and 13 bases lay between the germline ends. This CDR3 comprises 16 residues. The CDR3 DNA follows: TGTGCCAGCAGCTTAGGTTTCAGGGGTAGCACCGGGGAGCTGTTTTTT. Protein sequence: CASSLGFRGSTGELFF.

The chain recombines TRBV28 with TRBJ1-5, with D unclear. CDR1 MDHEN and CDR2 SYDVKM come from the germline V gene. Deletions cut 7 bases from V and 7 bases from J, with 17 bases between. This CDR3 contains 14 residues. The CDR3 sequence is CASTRGWPAQPQHF. The CDR3 region has the DNA TGTGCCAGCACCCGTGGTTGGCCCGCACAGCCCCAGCATTTT.

The table lists this clone with a few counts. This chain connects TRBV7-6 to TRBJ2-2; perhaps TRBD2 as D (5 bases). The V and J ends lost 2 bases and 5 bases respectively, with 6 bases between them. The CDR3 has 13 residues. The germline CDR1 and CDR2 sequences are SGHVS and FNYEAQ. Here the CDR3 reads CASSLSGTGELFF. CDR3 nucleotides: TGTGCCAGCAGCTTAAGCGGAACCGGGGAGCTGTTTTTT.

This rearrangement joins TRBV7-3 to TRBJ2-1, with D hard to call. The CDR3 runs to 14 residues. Per germline, CDR1 SGHTA and CDR2 FQGTGA. With 2 bases removed from V and 5 bases from J, the gap between germline ends came to 10 bases. CDR3 sequence (DNA): TGTGCCAGCAGCTTACAGTCCCAGAACAATGAGCAGTTCTTC. Its protein is CASSLQSQNNEQFF.